Each of the 11 T cell receptor beta chains below was sequenced from the same sample in a study of control samples from healthy donors and cancer patients. Assay: immunoSEQ multiplex PCR; the TCRdb copy retains only in-frame clones and omits some. This table holds about 54,000 clones, around 95% found once. Sequencing used blood. These receptors were taken from a woman under 40 in good health.

This clone has a handful of counts. V usage is TRBV6-2 or TRBV6-3 and J usage is TRBJ1-2, with 9 bases identical to TRBD1. The CDR3 contains 14 residues. Unmatched junction bases numbered 8, after V lost 6 bases and J lost 6 bases. CDR1 is MNHEY, CDR2 SVGEGT, per germline. CDR3 in DNA: TGTGCCAGCAGCCTAATTGGACAGGGGCATGGCTACACCTTC. This encodes CASSLIGQGHGYTF.

The CDR3 reads CASSFSNSPLHF. The CDR3 nucleotides read TGTGCCAGCAGTTTTTCGAATTCACCCCTCCACTTT. The chain couples TRBV28 to TRBJ1-6, with no clear D. Between the trimmed V and J ends, which lost 3 bases and 7 bases, there was a span of 4 bases. Germline-derived CDR1 and CDR2 are MDHEN and SYDVKM. CDR3 size: 12 residues.

The chain combines TRBV9 with TRBJ2-3, with 8 bases identical to TRBD2. The germline V gene encodes CDR1 SGDLS and CDR2 YYNGEE. V lost 1 base to trimming and J lost 1 base; unmatched junction nucleotides: 11. The CDR3 runs to 18 residues. CDR3 sequence (DNA): TGTGCCAGCAGCGTAAGGTCCGGAGCGGGAGCGGGCACAGATACGCAGTATTTT. It translates to CASSVRSGAGAGTDTQYF.

This clone has a single count. This chain links TRBV28 with TRBJ1-1; D is ambiguous. CDR3 size: 13 residues. The V end lost 10 bases, the J end lost 8 bases, and 20 bases lay between the germline ends. The germline gives CDR1 MDHEN, CDR2 SYDVKM. The CDR3 protein is CATSAGEGLEAFF. The CDR3 region has the DNA TGTGCCACCTCCGCCGGGGAGGGCCTGGAAGCTTTCTTT.

In regard to this clone: Germline is not matched at one junction end, which may reflect a read error. Other DNA sequences in the sample encode the same CDR3. CDR3 nucleotides: TGTGCCAGTAGTCCGGAACTAGCGGGGATCTACAATGAGCAATTCTTC. It specifies CASSPELAGIYNEQFF. This rearrangement joins TRBV19 to TRBJ2-1; 10 positions match TRBD2. The CDR3 runs 16 residues. Germline V gene data show CDR1 as LNHDA and CDR2 as SQIVND (reference sequence).

This chain links TRBV19 with TRBJ1-5; perhaps TRBD1 as D (6 bases). The germline V gene encodes CDR1 LNHDA and CDR2 SQIVND (reference sequence). V lost 4 bases, J lost 7 bases, and 14 bases lay in between. The CDR3 has 14 residues. CDR3 sequence (DNA): TGTGCCAGTAGTAAGGACAGTTTGTCCCAGCCCCAGCATTTT. It encodes CASSKDSLSQPQHF. The entire variable domain, with the rest obtained from reference TRBV19 and TRBJ1-5, is as follows: DGGITQSPKYLFRKEGQNVTLSCEQNLNHDAMYWYRQDPGQGLRLIYYSQIVNDFQKGDIAEGYSVSREKKESFPLTVTSAQKNPTAFYLCASSKDSLSQPQHFGDGTRLSIL.

This clone appeared once. The CDR3 sequence is CASSLRSGAGTGELFF. CDR3 nucleotides: TGTGCCAGCAGCTTGAGGAGTGGGGCGGGGACCGGGGAGCTGTTTTTT. The gene calls are TRBV5-5 and TRBJ2-2, with D possibly being TRBD2 (6 bases). The germline gives CDR1 SGHKS, CDR2 YYEKEE (reference sequence). The CDR3 consists of 16 residues. The ends were cut back, 1 base at V and 5 bases at J, with 15 bases in the middle. The full variable domain, in which reference TRBV5-5 and TRBJ2-2 provide the parts outside the CDR3, is DAGVTQSPTHLIKTRGQQVTLRCSPISGHKSVSWYQQVLGQGPQFIFQYYEKEERGRGNFPDRFSARQFPNYSSELNVNALLLGDSALYLCASSLRSGAGTGELFFGEGSRLTVL.

The chain recombines TRBV11-2 with TRBJ1-6; D gene ambiguous. The V gene's germline CDR1 is SGHAT and CDR2 FQNNGV. Trimming left V 5 bases short and J 0 bases short, with 14 bases between. The CDR3 covers 17 residues. CDR3 loop: CASSPHRVGSYNSPLHF. DNA of the CDR3: TGTGCCAGCAGCCCACATCGAGTCGGCTCCTATAATTCACCCCTCCACTTT. Full variable domain (outside the CDR3, taken from reference TRBV11-2 and TRBJ1-6): EAGVAQSPRYKIIEKRQSVAFWCNPISGHATLYWYQQILGQGPKLLIQFQNNGVVDDSQLPKDRFSAERLKGVDSTLKIQPAKLEDSAVYLCASSPHRVGSYNSPLHFGNGTRLTVT.

The rearrangement joins TRBV27 to TRBJ2-2; possible D gene TRBD2, 7 bases. There are 17 residues in the CDR3. V shed 0 bases and J shed 5 bases, with 16 bases lying between them. The germline gives CDR1 MNHEY, CDR2 SMNVEV (reference sequence). The CDR3: CASSLSLGGGPTGELFF. CDR3 coding DNA: TGTGCCAGCAGTTTATCGTTAGGGGGAGGGCCGACCGGGGAGCTGTTTTTT.

This clone was found once. CDR3 region: CASRLHAHSNQPQHF. CDR3 bases: TGTGCCAGCAGGCTCCATGCCCATAGCAATCAGCCCCAGCATTTT. J is TRBJ1-5 and V is TRBV27; D is unresolved. The CDR3 consists of 15 residues. Germline lookup yields CDR1 MNHEY and CDR2 SMNVEV (reference sequence). The ends were cut back, 6 bases at V and 0 bases at J, with 12 bases in the middle.

The chain recombines TRBV3-1 (or the pseudogene TRBV3-2) with TRBJ2-1, with 12 positions matching TRBD1. V dropped 4 bases and J dropped 7; count of bases not matched to a gene: 2. Germline CDR1 LGHDT, CDR2 YNNKEL (reference sequence). This CDR3 comprises 14 residues. The CDR3 reads CASSPGQGANEQFF. The CDR3 region has the DNA TGTGCCAGCAGCCCGGGACAGGGGGCAAATGAGCAGTTCTTC.